These T cell receptor beta chains were read from a single sample in a study of post-analysis software for immune sequencing data. MiXCR, run by TCRdb on the PCR reads, gives a single entry per CDR3 protein. The table records some 800,000 distinct CDR3 sequences, approximately 44% of them present only once. Material for sequencing was blood. These receptors originate from a girl between 5 and 17 years old with multiple sclerosis. Both conserved end residues are part of each CDR3. Fields, in order: J gene, D gene, V gene, clone size, CDR3 DNA, CDR3 protein. D genes are given only for firm matches. Size tells how often a clone was seen (once, few, many) or the class of an expanded clone, and some rows leave it out.

j_call: TRBJ1-5
d_call: TRBD1
v_call: TRBV28
clone_size: NA
cdr3_nt: TGTGCCAGCAGTTCGACCCCGGGACAGTTCAATCAGCCCCAGCATTTT
cdr3_aa: CASSSTPGQFNQPQHF

j_call: TRBJ2-1
d_call: TRBD1
v_call: TRBV7-9
clone_size: NA
cdr3_nt: TGTGCCAGCAGCCCCTCCGGGACAGGGTTTGGCAATGAGCAGTTCTTC
cdr3_aa: CASSPSGTGFGNEQFF

j_call: TRBJ2-1
d_call: TRBD2
v_call: TRBV2
clone_size: NA
cdr3_nt: TGTGCCAGCGGACGCCTGGGGGGGAGCTACAATGAGCAGTTCTTC
cdr3_aa: CASGRLGGSYNEQFF

j_call: TRBJ1-4
d_call: NA
v_call: TRBV6-5
clone_size: NA
cdr3_nt: TGTGCCAGCACCGAACGTGGGCGGGGGAGAGGAAAACTGTTTTTT
cdr3_aa: CASTERGRGRGKLFF

j_call: TRBJ2-7
d_call: NA
v_call: TRBV6-6
clone_size: NA
cdr3_nt: TGTGCCAGCAGTTACTCAGGTAGCGGCTCCTACGAGCAGTACTTC
cdr3_aa: CASSYSGSGSYEQYF

j_call: TRBJ2-5
d_call: NA
v_call: TRBV5-1
clone_size: NA
cdr3_nt: TGCGCCAGCAGCTTAGGGGAAGCTGGGGAGACCCAGTACTTC
cdr3_aa: CASSLGEAGETQYF

j_call: TRBJ2-3
d_call: TRBD2
v_call: TRBV20-1
clone_size: NA
cdr3_nt: TGCAGTGCTAGATCTTCGGGCGGGAGGGCCTCTAGCACAGATACGCAGTATTTT
cdr3_aa: CSARSSGGRASSTDTQYF

j_call: TRBJ2-3
d_call: TRBD2
v_call: TRBV29-1
clone_size: few
cdr3_nt: TGCAGCGCTGGGGGGGACTTACGGTATTTT
cdr3_aa: CSAGGDLRYF

j_call: TRBJ2-3
d_call: TRBD1
v_call: TRBV3-1
clone_size: many
cdr3_nt: TGTGCCAGCAGCCCGCGACAGGGGAGCACAGATACGCAGTATTTT
cdr3_aa: CASSPRQGSTDTQYF

j_call: TRBJ2-7
d_call: NA
v_call: TRBV12-3/TRBV12-4
clone_size: NA
cdr3_nt: TGTGCCAGCAGTTTCGGCCTAGGTATAGAGCAGTACTTC
cdr3_aa: CASSFGLGIEQYF

j_call: TRBJ2-1
d_call: TRBD2
v_call: TRBV3-1
clone_size: NA
cdr3_nt: TGTGCCAGCAGCCAAAGCCTCCCCGGGACTAGCGCCTACAATGAGCAGTTCTTC
cdr3_aa: CASSQSLPGTSAYNEQFF

j_call: TRBJ2-7
d_call: NA
v_call: TRBV5-8
clone_size: NA
cdr3_nt: TGTGCCAGCAGCCCCCCGGGACTCAGAGCGACCTTTTCCGAGCAGTACTTC
cdr3_aa: CASSPPGLRATFSEQYF

j_call: TRBJ2-7
d_call: TRBD2
v_call: TRBV4-2
clone_size: few
cdr3_nt: TGTGCCAGCAGCCCAAGCGGGGAGGCTTACGAGCAGTACTTC
cdr3_aa: CASSPSGEAYEQYF

j_call: TRBJ2-4
d_call: NA
v_call: TRBV6-1
clone_size: NA
cdr3_nt: TGTGCCACACTTCAGGGGCTAGGCAAAAACATTCAGTACTTC
cdr3_aa: CATLQGLGKNIQYF

j_call: TRBJ1-5
d_call: NA
v_call: TRBV7-2
clone_size: few
cdr3_nt: TGTGCCAGCAGCGGGACCCCAGGTGGTCAGCCCCAGCATTTT
cdr3_aa: CASSGTPGGQPQHF